The 7 T cell receptor beta chains below come from one sample, sequenced in a study of blood T cells in healthy people across ages. Together with a sample-barcoded 5' primer, a J-beta primer mix was included in a second PCR lasting about 6 to 11 cycles. TCRdb reprocessed the 5' RACE reads with MiXCR, giving one entry per CDR3 protein. The repertoire has about 1,400,000 distinct CDR3 sequences, roughly 59% of them found once; the top ten carry over 6.5%. Source material: blood. The receptor set was obtained from a young man in good health.

CDR3: CASKGDRGLTEAFF. CDR3 coding DNA: TGTGCCAGCAAGGGGGACAGGGGCCTCACTGAAGCTTTCTTT. This rearrangement joins TRBV27 to TRBJ1-1; 10 bases line up with TRBD1. This CDR3 contains 14 residues. Germline CDR1 and CDR2: MNHEY and SMNVEV (reference sequence). Unmatched junction bases numbered 6, after V lost 7 bases and J lost 4 bases.

In the case of this clonotype: This could be a read error, since a much larger clone is one nucleotide away. This chain's CDR3 is CASSLGVTYEQFF. In DNA, the CDR3 is TGTGCCAGCAGCTTAGGGGTAACCTACGAGCAGTTCTTC. V is TRBV7-2 and J is TRBJ2-1; D unclear. CDR1 is SGHTA and CDR2 is FQGNSA in the germline V gene. V lost 1 base, J lost 10 bases, and 11 bases lay in between. The CDR3 extends over 13 amino acids.

In its sample, this clonotype was seen once. Here the CDR3 reads CSASRGVATEAFF. In DNA, the CDR3 is TGCAGTGCTAGTAGGGGGGTTGCCACTGAAGCTTTCTTT. The chain has TRBV20-1 and TRBJ1-1, with a weak D call TRBD1 (6 bases). V lost 3 bases to trimming and J lost 4 bases, with 12 bases between them. CDR3 size: 13 residues. Per the germline V gene, CDR1 is DFQATT and CDR2 is SNEGSKA (reference sequence).

CDR3 residues: CASSVAGGVTEAFF. The CDR3 DNA reads TGTGCCAGCAGTGTAGCAGGGGGAGTCACTGAAGCTTTCTTT. This chain joins TRBV27 and TRBJ1-1; the match to TRBD1 covers 7 bases. The CDR3 has 14 amino acids. With V trimmed by 5 bases and J by 4 bases, 7 bases remained unmatched. Germline V lookup: CDR1 MNHEY, CDR2 SMNVEV (reference sequence).

This chain links TRBV3-1 with TRBJ2-4; 13 bases fit TRBD2. The end of the DNA aligns better with TRBJ2-7, so the J call may be wrong. This CDR3 spans 15 amino acids. Germline CDR1 is LGHDT and CDR2 is YNNKEL (reference sequence). The CDR3 sequence: CASSQAGLAGREQYF. CDR3 coding DNA: TGTGCCAGCAGCCAAGCGGGACTAGCGGGACGCGAGCAGTACTTC.

The CDR3 loop reads CSARDPVSGELFF. The CDR3, as DNA: TGCAGTGCTAGAGATCCGGTGTCCGGGGAGCTGTTTTTT. V usage is TRBV20-1 and J usage is TRBJ2-2; D is unclear. The CDR3 sequence is 13 residues long. The V end was cut by 0 bases, the J end by 6 bases, with 8 bases between. Germline CDR1 reads DFQATT; CDR2 reads SNEGSKA (reference sequence).

This clonotype has a single count. The chain recombines TRBV7-8 with TRBJ2-4; D is possibly TRBD1 or TRBD2 (5 bases each). There are 16 residues in the CDR3. Trimming shortened V by 1 base and J by 7 bases, and 17 bases separated the two germline ends. CDR1 is SGHVS, CDR2 FQNEAQ, per germline. CDR3 nucleotides: TGTGCCAGCAGCTTAGGGGGGAACAGGATTGGGAACATTCAGTACTTC. It encodes CASSLGGNRIGNIQYF.